This is a list of T cell receptor beta chains from one sample in a study of human T cells and chemical hapten exposure. MiXCR, run by TCRdb on the RACE reads, gives a single entry per CDR3 protein. Of fewer than 500,000 distinct CDR3 sequences listed, approximately 5.1% were seen once; the top ten hold roughly 2.4%. The sample here was whole blood, taken in connection with sensitization to the hapten diphenylcyclopropenone (DPC). The receptors shown here come from a woman aged 45-65 years with alopecia areata. Some clones in this sample may be carry-over from other donors' samples. Each CDR3 is given with its conserved first and last residue.

>TRBJ2-3|TRBV7-6
CASSLELAGAEDTQYF
>TRBJ2-1|TRBV29-1
CSVLSPGLAGPTYNEQFF
>TRBJ2-2|TRBV29-1
CSVDTGYTGELFF
>TRBJ1-1|TRBV29-1
CSVGRDNTEAFF
>TRBJ2-7|TRBV6-6
CASRERGGDRGEQYF
>TRBJ2-4|TRBV20-1
CSAVGGAGEGNIQYF
>TRBJ1-4|TRBV6-5
CARIQGINEKLFF
>TRBJ1-2|TRBV6-5
CASSYGTAANYGYTF
>TRBJ2-1|TRBV18
CASSPDHNEQFF
>TRBJ2-1|TRBV12-3/TRBV12-4
CASSPPSDRANEQFF
>TRBJ2-7|TRBV6-1
CASVQLRGGEQYF
>TRBJ2-7|TRBV18
CASSPRPPGLASYEQYF
>TRBJ1-2|TRBV29-1
CSVNPVPGTNYGYTF
>TRBJ2-1|TRBV7-9
CASSLETSGYNEQFF
>TRBJ1-1|TRBV2
CASSENRGAFF
>TRBJ2-1|TRBV7-9
CASSFQRGGGNEQFF
>TRBJ2-1|TRBV20-1
CSASREYNEQFF
>TRBJ2-2|TRBV12-3/TRBV12-4
CASRSVGELFF
>TRBJ2-1|TRBV6-5
CASSYSNYGGNEQFF
>TRBJ1-1|TRBV29-1
CSVGSRMNTEAFF
>TRBJ1-1|TRBV18
CASSPGTGGIEAFF
>TRBJ1-4|TRBV7-2
CASSPRGRGLNEKLFF
>TRBJ2-3|TRBV13
CASSFLSQAGESTDTQYF
>TRBJ2-6|TRBV2
CATVGTGTSGANVLTF
>TRBJ2-4|TRBV27
CASRSPLAGLAKNIQYF
>TRBJ1-4|TRBV5-1
CASSLEPTGVNEKLFF
>TRBJ2-7|TRBV27
CASRGYEQHF
>TRBJ2-1|TRBV11-2
CASSLETGPYNEQFF
>TRBJ1-1|TRBV29-1
CSVEDGLNTEAFF
>TRBJ1-5|TRBV6-5
CASSLQVGQPQHF
>TRBJ1-1|TRBV29-1
CCGLVANTEAFF
>TRBJ2-5|TRBV11-2
CASSSRDRGLETQYF
>TRBJ1-1|TRBV4-3
CASSQGSGRGTEAFF
>TRBJ2-7|TRBV5-1
CASTPAGSSYEQYF
>TRBJ1-1|TRBV4-1
CASSHTLNTEAFF
>TRBJ1-2|TRBV6-6
CASSSGRLRNYGYTF
>TRBJ1-6|TRBV5-4
CASSFQGAVSYNSPLHF
>TRBJ2-7|TRBV28
CASSRQNAHYEQYF
>TRBJ2-5|TRBV5-5
CASSLSGGREETQYF
>TRBJ1-2|TRBV4-3
CASSPDSPYGYTF
>TRBJ2-7|TRBV20-1
CSARDQGSGSLSTGEQYF
>TRBJ2-1|TRBV24-1
CATSDSFYNEQFF
>TRBJ1-1|TRBV12-3/TRBV12-4
CASSLWGRDTEAFF
>TRBJ2-7|TRBV20-1
CSASGGHSYEQYF
>TRBJ1-1|TRBV29-1
CSVRAGAEAFF
>TRBJ2-5|TRBV5-4
CASRVRTEEETQYF
>TRBJ2-2|TRBV7-9
CASSLERTSESIITGELFF
>TRBJ1-2|TRBV7-2
CASSPSQDRTYGYTF
>TRBJ1-2|TRBV12-3/TRBV12-4
CASIVGQGAQSGYGYTF
>TRBJ1-1|TRBV3-1
CASSQETQAKAFF
>TRBJ2-1|TRBV28
CASRLAGGPDNEQFF